A single sample is the source of the 32 T cell receptor beta chains below, sequenced in a study of cytomegalovirus exposure and HLA in healthy donors. The primer mix had 60 Vbeta and 13 Jbeta primers. Profiled with immunoSEQ multiplex PCR; TCRdb holds only in-frame clones, not every one. This table has under 110,000 clones, more than 80% appearing once. The specimen was PBMCs. The receptors originated from a man in his thirties or forties in good health and CMV-seronegative.

The CDR3 bases are TGTGCCATCAGCATAGGGGGAGGGGGAGGGGATACGCAGTATTTT. It yields the protein CAISIGGGGGDTQYF. V gene TRBV10-3 combines with J gene TRBJ2-3, with a tentative D call TRBD2 (7 bases). The germline gives CDR1 ENHRY, CDR2 SYGVKD. Trimming took 6 bases from V and 6 from J, leaving 19 bases between them. The CDR3 is 15 residues long.

The CDR3 sequence is CASSDSGTQYF. Written as DNA, the CDR3 is TGTGCCAGCAGCGACAGCGGGACCCAGTACTTC. The rearrangement joins TRBV9 to TRBJ2-5; a weak D match, TRBD2 (5 bases). V was trimmed by 3 bases and J by 7 bases, leaving 7 bases between them. This CDR3 comprises 11 residues. Germline CDR1 reads SGDLS; CDR2 reads YYNGEE.

V usage is TRBV2 and J usage is TRBJ2-7; perhaps TRBD2 as D (5 bases). In germline, CDR1 is SNHLY, CDR2 FYNNEI. The CDR3 covers 15 residues. Deletions cut 2 bases from V and 0 bases from J, with 11 bases between. CDR3 sequence reads: CASSERSGSSYEQYF. The CDR3 DNA follows: TGTGCCAGCAGTGAAAGGAGCGGCAGCTCCTACGAGCAGTACTTC.

The chain has TRBV30 and TRBJ2-6, with 10 positions matching TRBD1. The trim removed 3 bases at V and 3 bases at J, leaving 2 bases unmatched. There are 15 residues in the CDR3. Germline lookup yields CDR1 GTSNPN and CDR2 SVGIG (reference sequence). This CDR3 is CAWRDRGFGANVLTF. DNA of the CDR3: TGTGCCTGGAGGGACAGGGGGTTTGGGGCCAACGTCCTGACTTTC.

V and J are TRBV2 and TRBJ2-7; possibly TRBD2 for D (5 bases). V was shortened by 4 bases and J by 4 bases, with 5 bases between the two germline ends. Per the germline V gene, CDR1 is SNHLY and CDR2 is FYNNEI. The CDR3 sequence is 11 residues long. This CDR3 reads CASSGRYEQYF. CDR3 nucleotides: TGTGCCAGCAGTGGGAGGTACGAGCAGTACTTC. The full variable domain, its missing parts supplied by reference TRBV2 and TRBJ2-7, is EPEVTQTPSHQVTQMGQEVILRCVPISNHLYFYWYRQILGQKVEFLVSFYNNEISEKSEIFDDQFSVERPDGSNFTLKIRSTKLEDSAMYFCASSGRYEQYFGPGTRLTVT.

The chain links TRBV28 to TRBJ1-5; D call uncertain. CDR3 length: 15 amino acids. Germline V gives CDR1 MDHEN, CDR2 SYDVKM. The V end was cut by 2 bases, the J end by 3 bases, with 11 bases between. The CDR3 is CASSLGHSYNQPQHF. CDR3 nucleotides: TGTGCCAGCAGTTTAGGGCACAGTTACAATCAGCCCCAGCATTTT.

This chain uses TRBV4-3 with TRBJ2-4; 16 bases agree with TRBD2. The length of the CDR3 is 16 residues. Per germline, CDR1 LGHNA and CDR2 YSLEER. The trim removed 2 bases at V and 7 bases at J, leaving 2 bases unmatched. CDR3 nucleotide sequence: TGCGCCAGCAGCCAAACGGGACTAGCGGGAGGGAACATTCAGTACTTC. Protein sequence: CASSQTGLAGGNIQYF.

The genes are TRBV6-5 and TRBJ1-1, with a weak D call TRBD1 (6 bases). CDR3 length: 16 amino acids. CDR1 and CDR2 (germline): MNHEY, SVGAGI. V was pared by 2 bases and J by 5 bases, with 18 bases between. The CDR3, as DNA: TGTGCCAGCAGTTACGGGGCAGGGGAATTGATAACTGAAGCTTTCTTT. Translation gives CASSYGAGELITEAFF.

The chain recombines TRBV6-5 with TRBJ1-5; D ambiguous. CDR3 length equals 15 residues. CDR1 MNHEY and CDR2 SVGAGI come from the germline V gene. Trimming took off 0 bases at V and 1 base at J, with 7 bases between the two ends. CDR3: CASSYSSGSNQPQHF. The DNA for the CDR3 is TGTGCCAGCAGTTACTCATCGGGGAGCAATCAGCCCCAGCATTTT.

This CDR3 is CASSVGSGNTGELFF. CDR3 sequence (DNA): TGTGCCAGCAGCGTAGGGTCAGGGAACACCGGGGAGCTGTTTTTT. The chain carries TRBV9 and TRBJ2-2; no clear D. The CDR3 has 15 residues. The germline CDR1 and CDR2 sequences are SGDLS and YYNGEE. With 0 bases removed from V and 1 base from J, the gap between germline ends came to 7 bases.

The J gene is TRBJ2-3, the V gene TRBV7-9; D not certain. This CDR3 has 16 amino acids. Germline V CDR1 and CDR2: SEHNR, FQNEAQ (reference sequence). The V end was cut by 5 bases, the J end by 2 bases, with 17 bases between. The CDR3 protein is CASSLFAQVYTDTQYF. CDR3 nucleotide sequence: TGTGCCAGCAGCCTCTTCGCCCAGGTGTACACAGATACGCAGTATTTT.

This clone was picked up one time. The V call is TRBV6-5, the J call TRBJ2-3; 9 nucleotides line up with TRBD2. V lost 6 bases to trimming and J lost 5 bases; unmatched junction nucleotides: 9. The CDR3 runs to 15 residues. CDR1 and CDR2 from the germline V gene are MNHEY and SVGAGI. The CDR3 loop is CASSVSGRSVDTQYF. CDR3 nucleotides: TGTGCCAGCAGCGTTAGCGGGAGATCGGTAGATACGCAGTATTTT.

This chain uses TRBV2 with TRBJ2-1; D ambiguous. Germline-derived CDR1 and CDR2 are SNHLY and FYNNEI. Trimming removed 0 bases at V and 4 bases at J, with 10 bases between. This CDR3 region has 15 residues. CDR3 bases: TGTGCCAGCAGTGAAGCGGGCTTATCGTACAATGAGCAGTTCTTC. Amino acids: CASSEAGLSYNEQFF.

There are a few counts of this clone. The V call is TRBV7-8, the J call TRBJ2-2; 10 positions match TRBD1. Germline trimming cut 3 bases from V and 6 bases from J; bases unmatched to any gene: 4. This CDR3 comprises 15 residues. Germline assignment: CDR1 SGHVS and CDR2 FQNEAQ. The CDR3 reads CASSFGQGGSGELFF. Written as DNA, the CDR3 is TGTGCCAGCAGCTTTGGACAGGGGGGATCCGGGGAGCTGTTTTTT.

This chain uses TRBV9 with TRBJ1-2; D is unresolved. CDR1 is SGDLS and CDR2 is YYNGEE in the germline V gene. The CDR3 spans 13 residues. V shed 4 bases and J shed 4 bases, with 11 bases lying between them. The CDR3 sequence is CASSPGEIYGYTF. The CDR3 nucleotides read TGTGCCAGCAGCCCCGGGGAGATCTATGGCTACACCTTC.

This chain connects TRBV7-3 to TRBJ2-2; D is uncertain. This CDR3 spans 14 amino acids. V dropped 2 bases and J dropped 0 bases, with 4 bases sitting between them. Germline V gene lookup returns CDR1 SGHTA and CDR2 FQGTGA. The CDR3 protein is CASSLQANTGELFF. The DNA for the CDR3 is TGTGCCAGCAGCTTACAGGCGAACACCGGGGAGCTGTTTTTT.

V and J are TRBV19 and TRBJ1-5, with D possibly being TRBD1 (5 bases). Trimming cost V 1 base and J 6 bases, with 13 bases left between them. This CDR3 is built from 15 residues. In germline, CDR1 is LNHDA, CDR2 SQIVND (reference sequence). The CDR3 loop is CASSIVQSGGQPQHF. The CDR3 nucleotides read TGTGCCAGTAGTATAGTGCAGTCGGGGGGTCAGCCCCAGCATTTT.

The genes are TRBV14 and TRBJ1-1, with D maybe TRBD1 (5 bases). CDR1 is SGHDN, CDR2 FVKESK, per germline. Deletions cut 2 bases from V and 4 bases from J, with 14 bases between. The CDR3 runs to 15 residues. For the CDR3, the DNA is TGTGCCAGCAGCCAACATCCTCTCAGGGTCACTGAAGCTTTCTTT. It codes for CASSQHPLRVTEAFF.

The V and J genes are TRBV7-2 and TRBJ2-1, with D possibly matching TRBD1 (6 bases). Germline V gene sequence: CDR1 SGHTA, CDR2 FQGNSA. The CDR3 covers 16 residues. V shed 8 bases and J shed 0 bases, with 17 bases lying between them. The CDR3 DNA sequence: TGTGCCAGCGGGACCTACAGGGAAGACTCCTACAATGAGCAGTTCTTC. This encodes CASGTYREDSYNEQFF. The full variable domain, rest sourced from reference TRBV7-2 and TRBJ2-1, is GAGVSQSPSNKVTEKGKDVELRCDPISGHTALYWYRQSLGQGLEFLIYFQGNSAPDKSGLPSDRFSAERTGGSVSTLTIQRTQQEDSAVYLCASGTYREDSYNEQFFGPGTRLTVL.

The chain has TRBV10-3 and TRBJ2-1, with 8 bases that match TRBD2. CDR3 length equals 14 residues. V lost 7 bases, J lost 7 bases, and 9 bases stayed unmatched. Germline loops: CDR1 ENHRY, CDR2 SYGVKD. CDR3 amino acids: CAITSAPGGNEQFF. The CDR3 region has the DNA TGTGCCATCACTTCGGCCCCGGGGGGGAATGAGCAGTTCTTC.

This chain uses TRBV2 with TRBJ1-1; D possibly corresponds to TRBD1 (5 bases). The germline gives CDR1 SNHLY, CDR2 FYNNEI. The CDR3 contains 15 residues. Trimming cost V 1 base and J 4 bases, with 13 bases left between them. CDR3 DNA sequence: TGTGCCAGCAGTGAAGTCCAGGGCCTGTCCACTGAAGCTTTCTTT. Translation gives CASSEVQGLSTEAFF.

This clone was seen only once. This chain uses TRBV11-3 with TRBJ2-7, with 9 positions matching TRBD1. CDR3 length: 13 amino acids. V dropped 5 bases and J dropped 4; count of bases not matched to a gene: 3. The V gene's germline CDR1 is SGHNT and CDR2 YENEEA. CDR3 amino acids: CASSGTGSYEQYF. The CDR3 DNA is TGTGCCAGCAGCGGGACAGGGAGTTACGAGCAGTACTTC.

The CDR3 DNA reads TGTGCCAGCAGCGCCAGCTCACAGTCAGATACGCAGTATTTT. Its translation is CASSASSQSDTQYF. The chain links TRBV7-3 to TRBJ2-3; D call uncertain. With 5 bases removed from V and 4 bases from J, the gap between germline ends came to 13 bases. The CDR3 extends over 14 amino acids. Looked up from germline, CDR1 is SGHTA and CDR2 is FQGTGA.

The V and J genes are TRBV28 and TRBJ1-5; D not resolved. Trimming shortened V by 6 bases and J by 4 bases, and 4 bases separated the two germline ends. Germline V gives CDR1 MDHEN, CDR2 SYDVKM. The CDR3 totals 11 residues. This chain's CDR3 is CASSLNQPQHF. CDR3 nucleotide sequence: TGTGCCAGCAGCCTGAATCAGCCCCAGCATTTT.

The chain employs TRBV5-6 and TRBJ2-2, with D perhaps matching TRBD2 (5 bases). CDR3 size: 15 residues. Per germline, CDR1 SGHDT and CDR2 YYEEEE. V was clipped by 4 bases and J by 3 bases, with 13 bases between them. The DNA of the CDR3 is TGTGCCAGCAGCGAGAGGGCTACATACACCGGGGAGCTGTTTTTT. It codes for CASSERATYTGELFF. The full variable domain, completed using reference TRBV5-6 and TRBJ2-2, is DAGVTQSPTHLIKTRGQQVTLRCSPKSGHDTVSWYQQALGQGPQFIFQYYEEEERQRGNFPDRFSGHQFPNYSSELNVNALLLGDSALYLCASSERATYTGELFFGEGSRLTVL.

The chain links TRBV7-9 to TRBJ1-4; D unresolved. The CDR3 sequence is 16 residues long. Germline V gene sequence: CDR1 SEHNR, CDR2 FQNEAQ (reference sequence). V lost 0 bases and J 2 bases, leaving 10 bases between the germline ends. The CDR3 DNA reads TGTGCCAGCAGCTTAGCGCGTAAGAGGACTAATGAAAAACTGTTTTTT. Amino acid sequence: CASSLARKRTNEKLFF.

The rearrangement uses TRBV27 and TRBJ2-7; possible D gene TRBD2, 6 bases. This CDR3 region has 15 residues. Germline V gives CDR1 MNHEY, CDR2 SMNVEV (reference sequence). V was cut by 4 bases and J by 2 bases, with 15 bases left in between. CDR3 in amino acids: CASSSLSTGAYEQYF. For the CDR3, the DNA is TGTGCCAGCAGTTCACTTTCGACGGGGGCCTACGAGCAGTACTTC.

Remarks on this clone: The junction departs from germline at one end; a sequencing error may be responsible. V gene TRBV15 combines with J gene TRBJ2-3, with D hard to call. The CDR3 extends over 12 amino acids. Germline-derived CDR1 and CDR2 are LNHNV and YYDKDF (reference sequence). In DNA form, the CDR3 reads TGTGCCACCAGCAGAGATTCGGCTAGTTGGCATTTT. Its protein is CATSRDSASWHF. Full variable domain (missing parts from reference TRBV15 and TRBJ2-3): DAMVIQNPRYQVTQFGKPVTLSCSQTLNHNVMYWYQQKSSQAPKLLFHYYDKDFNNEADTPDNFQSRRPNTSFCFLDIRSPGLGDTAMYLCATSRDSASWHFGPGTRLTVL.

The V gene is TRBV9, the J gene TRBJ2-1, with D possibly being TRBD2 (6 bases). Looked up from germline, CDR1 is SGDLS and CDR2 is YYNGEE. CDR3 length: 17 residues. V lost 4 bases to trimming and J lost 4 bases, with 21 bases between them. CDR3 residues: CASSFPTASDPYNEQFF. CDR3 sequence (DNA): TGTGCCAGCAGCTTTCCGACGGCTAGCGACCCATACAATGAGCAGTTCTTC.

This clone was counted a few times. This CDR3 reads CASSPGLAANTGELFF. For the CDR3, the DNA is TGTGCCAGCAGCCCAGGACTAGCGGCGAACACCGGGGAGCTGTTTTTT. The chain carries TRBV7-2 and TRBJ2-2, with 10 nucleotides matching TRBD2. Per germline, CDR1 SGHTA and CDR2 FQGNSA. The CDR3 length is 16 residues. J gave up 0 bases and V 5 bases, and 3 bases lay outside the gene matches. The variable domain in full, with the rest retrieved from reference TRBV7-2 and TRBJ2-2, is GAGVSQSPSNKVTEKGKDVELRCDPISGHTALYWYRQSLGQGLEFLIYFQGNSAPDKSGLPSDRFSAERTGGSVSTLTIQRTQQEDSAVYLCASSPGLAANTGELFFGEGSRLTVL.

The genes are TRBV7-8 and TRBJ2-7, with 7 bases fitting TRBD1. V was pared by 3 bases and J by 6 bases, with 8 bases of the junction left unmatched. The CDR3 has 14 amino acids. Per germline, CDR1 SGHVS and CDR2 FQNEAQ. The CDR3: CASSFADRRVEQYF. For the CDR3, the DNA is TGTGCCAGCAGCTTTGCGGACAGGCGAGTCGAGCAGTACTTC. The variable domain in full, with the rest retrieved from reference TRBV7-8 and TRBJ2-7, is GAGVSQSPRYKVAKRGQDVALRCDPISGHVSLFWYQQALGQGPEFLTYFQNEAQLDKSGLPSDRFFAERPEGSVSTLKIQRTQQEDSAVYLCASSFADRRVEQYFGPGTRLTVT.

This clone has just one count. The gene calls are TRBV15 and TRBJ2-2; possible D gene TRBD2, 7 bases. CDR3 size: 16 residues. Germline V gene sequence: CDR1 LNHNV, CDR2 YYDKDF (reference sequence). Trimming removed 5 bases from V and 4 bases from J, with 17 bases in between. CDR3 DNA sequence: TGTGCCACCAGCCCCGGGCGGGGGCAGGGCACCGGGGAGCTGTTTTTT. Residues: CATSPGRGQGTGELFF.